The 8 T cell receptor beta chains listed next were all sequenced from one sample in a study of T cell responses to AZD1222 COVID-19 vaccine. Method: immunoSEQ multiplex PCR; TCRdb's copy keeps in-frame clones and lacks some. The sample comprises about 130,000 clones, roughly 93% of which are singletons, and under 1.2% rests with the top ten. The source was peripheral blood, collected 28 days after the second AZD1222 dose. The source of these receptors is an adult who received the AZD1222 COVID-19 vaccine.

The gene calls are TRBV6-6 and TRBJ1-1, with TRBD1 identical over 12 bases. This CDR3 is 16 amino acids long. Germline V lookup: CDR1 MNHNY, CDR2 SVGAGI (reference sequence). V trimming: 7 bases; J trimming: 0 bases; junction bases outside the gene matches: 6. Written as DNA, the CDR3 is TGTGCCAGCAAGTCGGGACAGGGGGCCGTGAACACTGAAGCTTTCTTT. This codes for CASKSGQGAVNTEAFF.

This clone occurred once. This rearrangement joins TRBV5-1 to TRBJ1-2; TRBD1 might be the D (5 bases). Trimming pared 0 bases from V and 8 bases from J, leaving 14 bases between. This CDR3 region has 14 residues. Per germline, CDR1 SGHRS and CDR2 YFSETQ. CDR3 nucleotides: TGCGCCAGCAGCTTGGCCGGGGCCTTGGGGGGCTACACCTTC. Protein product: CASSLAGALGGYTF.

This chain links TRBV6-5 with TRBJ2-7; 7 nucleotides agree with TRBD2. This CDR3 is built from 13 residues. Germline loops: CDR1 MNHEY, CDR2 SVGAGI. The ends lost 0 bases at V and 6 bases at J; junction bases unmatched: 2. For the CDR3, the DNA is TGTGCCAGCAGTTACTCCCCGGGGGGCGAGCAGTACTTC. It encodes CASSYSPGGEQYF.

The chain employs TRBV7-9 and TRBJ1-3, with TRBD1 matching over 7 bases. V shed 1 base and J 0 bases; nucleotides not matched to a gene: 3. The CDR3 covers 16 residues. Germline CDR1 is SEHNR and CDR2 is FQNEAQ (reference sequence). CDR3 nucleotide sequence: TGTGCCAGCAGCTTAGTGACAGGGAGCTCTGGAAACACCATATATTTT. Translated, it gives CASSLVTGSSGNTIYF.

The count of this clone is one. V is TRBV4-1 and J is TRBJ1-5; D is possibly TRBD1 (5 bases). The CDR3 contains 17 residues. The germline CDR1 and CDR2 sequences are MGHRA and YSYEKL. Trimming removed 0 bases at V and 0 bases at J, with 12 bases between. The CDR3 sequence: CASSQDGSGRSNQPQHF. The DNA of the CDR3 is TGCGCCAGCAGCCAAGATGGGTCGGGACGTAGCAATCAGCCCCAGCATTTT.

This clone was recorded only once. The chain employs TRBV27 and TRBJ1-2; TRBD1 is a possible D gene (6 bases). This CDR3 spans 14 amino acids. Trimming shortened V by 7 bases and J by 8 bases, and 20 bases separated the two germline ends. CDR1 is MNHEY, CDR2 SMNVEV, per germline (reference sequence). This chain's CDR3 is CASTSRTETGGYTF. The CDR3, as DNA: TGTGCCAGCACCTCTCGGACAGAAACCGGGGGCTACACCTTC.

This rearrangement joins TRBV14 to TRBJ1-2; D unresolved. V was cut by 1 base and J by 2 bases, with 8 bases left in between. This CDR3 spans 14 amino acids. The V gene's germline CDR1 is SGHDN and CDR2 FVKESK. CDR3 in amino acids: CASSQGPVNYGYTF. The CDR3 bases are TGTGCCAGCAGCCAAGGGCCGGTAAACTATGGCTACACCTTC.

The V call is TRBV7-2, the J call TRBJ1-1; possible D gene TRBD1, 6 bases. V was pared by 5 bases and J by 2 bases, with 12 bases between. The CDR3 runs 14 residues. Germline V gene sequence: CDR1 SGHTA, CDR2 FQGNSA. The CDR3 reads CASSPGAANTEAFF. The CDR3 DNA sequence: TGTGCCAGCAGCCCAGGGGCCGCTAACACTGAAGCTTTCTTT. Together with reference TRBV7-2 and TRBJ1-1, the CDR3 gives the full variable domain: GAGVSQSPSNKVTEKGKDVELRCDPISGHTALYWYRQSLGQGLEFLIYFQGNSAPDKSGLPSDRFSAERTGGSVSTLTIQRTQQEDSAVYLCASSPGAANTEAFFGQGTRLTVV.